The 17 T cell receptor beta chains listed next were all sequenced from one sample in a study of brain metastases from non-small cell lung cancer. Method: immunoSEQ multiplex PCR; TCRdb's copy keeps in-frame clones and lacks some. The sample shows more than 3,500 clones, 86% of them seen only once. Material: primary lung tumor tissue. The receptors shown here come from a donor over 35 with non-small cell lung cancer.

V and J are TRBV5-4 and TRBJ2-1, with 12 bases identical to TRBD2. The CDR3 is 15 residues long. Unmatched junction bases numbered 3, after V lost 1 base and J lost 7 bases. Germline V gene data show CDR1 as SGHNT and CDR2 as YYREEE (reference sequence). CDR3 sequence: CASSLKTSGGNEQFF. CDR3 in DNA: TGTGCCAGCAGCTTGAAAACTAGCGGGGGGAATGAGCAGTTCTTC. Full variable domain (remainder filled in from reference TRBV5-4 and TRBJ2-1): ETGVTQSPTHLIKTRGQQVTLRCSSQSGHNTVSWYQQALGQGPQFIFQYYREEENGRGNFPPRFSGLQFPNYSSELNVNALELDDSALYLCASSLKTSGGNEQFFGPGTRLTVL.

As regards this clone: At one end the junction does not follow the germline gene, possibly because of a read error. This chain links TRBV28 with TRBJ1-5, with a tentative D call TRBD1 (5 bases). This CDR3 has 20 amino acids. Germline-derived CDR1 and CDR2 are MDHEN and SYDVKM. CDR3 amino acids: CASSLPLREWVEGSNQPQHF. CDR3 DNA sequence: TGTGCCAGCAGTTTACCTCTCAGGGAGTGGGTCGAGGGTAGCAATCAGCCTCAGCATTTT.

The V and J genes are TRBV5-6 and TRBJ2-5; D possibly corresponds to TRBD2 (6 bases). Trimming pared 1 base from V and 0 bases from J, leaving 13 bases between. In germline, CDR1 is SGHDT, CDR2 YYEEEE. The CDR3 sequence is 16 residues long. The DNA of the CDR3 is TGTGCCAGCAGCTTGCAGGCTAGCGCGTACCAAGAGACCCAGTACTTC. Protein sequence: CASSLQASAYQETQYF.

The chain employs TRBV6-2 or TRBV6-3 and TRBJ2-5, with 7 bases lining up with TRBD2. Germline CDR1 is MNHEY and CDR2 is SVGEGT. Unmatched junction bases numbered 4, after V lost 0 bases and J lost 6 bases. The CDR3 consists of 14 residues. This chain's CDR3 is CASSYSGGRKTQYF. The DNA for the CDR3 is TGTGCCAGCAGTTACTCGGGAGGGAGGAAGACCCAGTACTTC.

This chain links TRBV5-5 with TRBJ2-1; tentatively, D is TRBD1 or TRBD2 (5 bases each). The V and J ends lost 3 bases and 4 bases respectively, with 11 bases between them. In germline, CDR1 is SGHKS, CDR2 YYEKEE (reference sequence). The CDR3 has 14 amino acids. CDR3 bases: TGTGCCAGCAGCTGGGACGGAAGATACAATGAGCAGTTCTTC. This translates into CASSWDGRYNEQFF.

The V gene is TRBV21-1, the J gene TRBJ2-1. TRBV21-1 is reported as a pseudogene. The length of the CDR3 is 13 residues. CDR3 nucleotide sequence: TGTGCCAGCAGCAAACAAAGGTTAAATGAGCAATTCTTC. This encodes CASSKQRLNEQFF.

V gene TRBV10-1 combines with J gene TRBJ2-3, with 11 bases identical to TRBD2. Germline CDR1 is WNHNN and CDR2 is SYGVQD (reference sequence). The CDR3 consists of 15 residues. With V trimmed by 4 bases and J by 4 bases, 4 bases remained unmatched. The DNA for the CDR3 is TGCGCCAGCAGTGTAACTAGCGGGAGTGCAGATACGCAGTATTTT. It specifies CASSVTSGSADTQYF.

The chain is built from TRBV4-1 and TRBJ2-7, with D tentatively TRBD1 (5 bases). CDR1 and CDR2 (germline): MGHRA, YSYEKL. This CDR3 has 13 residues. Deletions cut 0 bases from V and 2 bases from J, with 5 bases between. Here the CDR3 reads CASSQETAYEQYF. CDR3 DNA: TGCGCCAGCAGCCAAGAGACAGCCTACGAGCAGTACTTC.

J is TRBJ2-5 and V is TRBV5-1, with 8 bases fitting TRBD2. The germline V gene has CDR1 SGHRS and CDR2 YFSETQ. The CDR3 has 16 residues. V was clipped by 4 bases and J by 2 bases; unmatched bases: 10. In nucleotides, the CDR3 is TGCGCCAGCAGCGGGCGGACTAGCAGTCAACAAGAGACCCAGTACTTC. This gives the protein CASSGRTSSQQETQYF.

The chain couples TRBV7-2 to TRBJ1-1, with D perhaps TRBD1 (5 bases). Germline V lookup: CDR1 SGHTA, CDR2 FQGNSA. The CDR3 runs to 14 residues. Trimming shortened V by 5 bases and J by 5 bases, and 15 bases separated the two germline ends. CDR3 loop: CASSIRDGGTEAFF. The DNA for the CDR3 is TGTGCCAGCAGCATCCGGGACGGGGGGACTGAAGCTTTCTTT.

The chain carries TRBV28 and TRBJ2-7; TRBD2 might be the D (6 bases). The CDR3 spans 14 residues. Germline CDR1 and CDR2: MDHEN and SYDVKM. Trimming took off 7 bases at V and 4 bases at J, with 17 bases between the two ends. This chain's CDR3 is CASILSGTGYEQYF. In DNA form, the CDR3 reads TGTGCCAGCATATTATCCGGGACTGGATACGAGCAGTACTTC.

This rearrangement joins TRBV27 to TRBJ2-7; no clear D. Germline V gene data show CDR1 as MNHEY and CDR2 as SMNVEV (reference sequence). The ends were cut back, 3 bases at V and 2 bases at J, with 23 bases in the middle. The CDR3 is made up of 18 amino acids. The CDR3 spells CASSFESPRATTPYEQYF. CDR3 nucleotide sequence: TGTGCCAGCAGTTTTGAATCTCCCCGGGCCACTACCCCCTACGAGCAGTACTTC.

V usage is TRBV18 and J usage is TRBJ2-7; TRBD2 aligns across 10 bases. The CDR3 covers 16 residues. Trimming removed 3 bases from V and 0 bases from J; junction bases left unmatched: 5. Germline assignment: CDR1 KGHSH and CDR2 LQKENI. The CDR3 sequence is CASSPRKREGSYEQYF. CDR3 DNA: TGTGCCAGCTCACCCAGGAAGCGGGAGGGCTCCTACGAGCAGTACTTC.

This clone occurred a few times. V and J are TRBV6-5 and TRBJ1-6; TRBD1 aligns across 7 bases. The ends lost 0 bases at V and 9 bases at J; junction bases unmatched: 8. The V gene's germline CDR1 is MNHEY and CDR2 SVGAGI. The length of the CDR3 is 16 residues. CDR3 amino acids: CASSYSIGQGGSPLHF. The CDR3 nucleotides are TGTGCCAGCAGTTACTCGATAGGCCAGGGGGGTTCACCCCTCCACTTT.

The rearrangement links TRBV7-9 to TRBJ2-2; D is unclear. The V and J ends lost 0 bases and 1 base respectively, with 9 bases between them. This CDR3 region has 16 residues. CDR1 and CDR2 (germline): SEHNR, FQNEAQ (reference sequence). For the CDR3, the DNA is TGTGCCAGCAGCTTAGCGACTCCTATGAACACCGGGGAGCTGTTTTTT. Encoded protein: CASSLATPMNTGELFF.

This chain connects TRBV19 to TRBJ1-5; D is ambiguous. CDR1 is LNHDA, CDR2 SQIVND, per germline (reference sequence). This CDR3 is 12 amino acids long. Deletions cut 7 bases from V and 7 bases from J, with 11 bases between. Here the CDR3 reads CASTDGGQPQHF. DNA of the CDR3: TGTGCCAGTACCGACGGAGGGCAGCCCCAGCATTTT.

This rearrangement joins TRBV6-2 or TRBV6-3 to TRBJ2-5; 13 bases align to TRBD2. Trimming cost V 6 bases and J 5 bases; bases outside gene matches: 9. The CDR3 has 16 amino acids. Germline CDR1 reads MNHEY; CDR2 reads SVGEGT. The CDR3 is CASSLTSGRAGETQYF. The CDR3 region has the DNA TGTGCCAGCAGCCTCACTAGCGGGAGGGCCGGGGAGACCCAGTACTTC.